This T cell receptor beta chain is from a study of technical replicates of blood from several donors. In the case of this clone: This same CDR3 is encoded by further DNA sequences in the sample.

Here immunoSEQ multiplex PCR was the method, and the copy in TCRdb shows in-frame clones only, minus some. This table holds more than 60,000 clones, approximately 93% found once. This CDR3 has 14 residues. The trim removed 3 bases at V and 3 bases at J, leaving 5 bases unmatched. Germline lookup yields CDR1 SGHDT and CDR2 YYEEEE. The chain is built from TRBV5-6 and TRBJ1-2, with 7 bases matching TRBD1. The material sequenced was T cells isolated from PBMCs. The origin of this receptor is a human donor in good health. The CDR3 sequence: CASSSTGSHYGYTF. The CDR3 DNA reads TGTGCCAGCAGCTCGACAGGGTCCCACTATGGCTACACCTTC. Complete variable domain (other parts from reference TRBV5-6 and TRBJ1-2): DAGVTQSPTHLIKTRGQQVTLRCSPKSGHDTVSWYQQALGQGPQFIFQYYEEEERQRGNFPDRFSGHQFPNYSSELNVNALLLGDSALYLCASSSTGSHYGYTFGSGTRLTVV.